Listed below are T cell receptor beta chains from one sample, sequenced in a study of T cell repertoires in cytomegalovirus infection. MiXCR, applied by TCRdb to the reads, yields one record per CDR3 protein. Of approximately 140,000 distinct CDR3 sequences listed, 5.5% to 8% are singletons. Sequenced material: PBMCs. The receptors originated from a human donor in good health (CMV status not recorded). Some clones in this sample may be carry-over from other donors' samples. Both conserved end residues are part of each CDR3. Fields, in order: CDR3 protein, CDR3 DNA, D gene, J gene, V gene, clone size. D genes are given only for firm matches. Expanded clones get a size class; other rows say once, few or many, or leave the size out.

cdr3_aa: CASSSRGRNTEAFF
cdr3_nt: TGTGCCAGCTCATCCCGCGGGAGGAACACTGAAGCTTTCTTT
d_call: NA
j_call: TRBJ1-1
v_call: TRBV18
clone_size: many

cdr3_aa: CSARDLIQGQPIQETQYF
cdr3_nt: TGCAGTGCTAGAGATCTCATACAGGGCCAGCCCATTCAAGAGACCCAGTACTTC
d_call: NA
j_call: TRBJ2-5
v_call: TRBV20-1
clone_size: many

cdr3_aa: CASSLAKGNQETQYF
cdr3_nt: TGCGCCAGCAGCTTGGCTAAGGGGAACCAAGAGACCCAGTACTTC
d_call: NA
j_call: TRBJ2-5
v_call: TRBV5-1
clone_size: many

cdr3_aa: CASSGQPNTEAFF
cdr3_nt: TGTGCCAGCAGTGGGCAGCCGAACACTGAAGCTTTCTTT
d_call: NA
j_call: TRBJ1-1
v_call: TRBV12-3/TRBV12-4
clone_size: many

cdr3_aa: CASIPTGRYGYTF
cdr3_nt: TGTGCCAGCATCCCGACAGGGCGCTATGGCTACACCTTC
d_call: TRBD1
j_call: TRBJ1-2
v_call: TRBV7-2
clone_size: few

cdr3_aa: CASKGGQRRLTGELFF
cdr3_nt: TGTGCCAGCAAGGGAGGGCAGAGGCGTCTAACCGGGGAGCTGTTTTTT
d_call: TRBD2
j_call: TRBJ2-2
v_call: TRBV7-2
clone_size: many

cdr3_aa: CASRRGGINSPLHF
cdr3_nt: TGTGCCAGCAGACGGGGGGGGATTAATTCACCCCTCCACTTT
d_call: NA
j_call: TRBJ1-6
v_call: TRBV7-2
clone_size: many

cdr3_aa: CASKAGMNTEAFF
cdr3_nt: TGTGCCAGCAAAGCAGGGATGAACACTGAAGCTTTCTTT
d_call: NA
j_call: TRBJ1-1
v_call: TRBV28
clone_size: many

cdr3_aa: CASSLGQSWHEQYF
cdr3_nt: TGTGCCAGCAGTTTGGGTCAGAGCTGGCACGAGCAGTACTTC
d_call: NA
j_call: TRBJ2-7
v_call: TRBV12-3/TRBV12-4
clone_size: many

cdr3_aa: CSVGEVTGTLEQYF
cdr3_nt: TGCAGCGTTGGGGAGGTGACAGGGACCCTCGAGCAGTACTTC
d_call: NA
j_call: TRBJ2-7
v_call: TRBV29-1
clone_size: few

cdr3_aa: CSAQTGTGAADTQYF
cdr3_nt: TGCAGTGCTCAAACCGGGACAGGGGCGGCAGATACGCAGTATTTT
d_call: TRBD1
j_call: TRBJ2-3
v_call: TRBV20-1
clone_size: NA

cdr3_aa: CASSPSRGNSGNTIYF
cdr3_nt: TGCGCCAGCAGCCCTAGTAGGGGAAACTCTGGAAACACCATATATTTT
d_call: NA
j_call: TRBJ1-3
v_call: TRBV5-1
clone_size: many

cdr3_aa: CASSLAGGGETQYF
cdr3_nt: TGTGCCAGCAGCTTAGCAGGGGGAGGAGAGACCCAGTACTTC
d_call: NA
j_call: TRBJ2-5
v_call: TRBV7-9
clone_size: NA

cdr3_aa: CAISENGKDTGELFF
cdr3_nt: TGTGCCATCAGTGAGAATGGGAAAGACACCGGGGAGCTGTTTTTT
d_call: NA
j_call: TRBJ2-2
v_call: TRBV10-3
clone_size: few

cdr3_aa: CASRDAVIPTDTQYF
cdr3_nt: TGTGCCAGTAGAGATGCGGTGATCCCCACAGATACGCAGTATTTT
d_call: NA
j_call: TRBJ2-3
v_call: TRBV19
clone_size: many

cdr3_aa: CAISAGYSNQPQHF
cdr3_nt: TGTGCCATCAGCGCAGGGTATAGCAATCAGCCCCAGCATTTT
d_call: NA
j_call: TRBJ1-5
v_call: TRBV10-3
clone_size: many

cdr3_aa: CASSSPWGLAGEETQYF
cdr3_nt: TGTGCCAGCAGCTCCCCGTGGGGACTAGCGGGGGAAGAGACCCAGTACTTC
d_call: TRBD2
j_call: TRBJ2-5
v_call: TRBV7-9
clone_size: many

cdr3_aa: CSARVPPTGLPYEQYF
cdr3_nt: TGCAGTGCTAGAGTGCCCCCAACCGGGTTACCCTACGAGCAGTACTTC
d_call: NA
j_call: TRBJ2-7
v_call: TRBV20-1
clone_size: NA

cdr3_aa: CASSPRDTEQFF
cdr3_nt: TGTGCCAGCAGCCCGAGAGATACTGAGCAGTTCTTC
d_call: NA
j_call: TRBJ2-1
v_call: TRBV7-2
clone_size: many

cdr3_aa: CASSPESFTYGYTF
cdr3_nt: TGTGCCAGCTCACCGGAGAGTTTTACTTATGGCTACACCTTC
d_call: NA
j_call: TRBJ1-2
v_call: TRBV18
clone_size: NA

cdr3_aa: CASSEGNRAFF
cdr3_nt: TGCGCCAGCAGTGAGGGGAATCGAGCTTTCTTT
d_call: NA
j_call: TRBJ1-1
v_call: TRBV10-2
clone_size: NA

cdr3_aa: CSVQITDTQYF
cdr3_nt: TGCAGCGTACAGATTACAGATACGCAGTATTTT
d_call: NA
j_call: TRBJ2-3
v_call: TRBV29-1
clone_size: few

cdr3_aa: CAISESTSRSGGLDTQYF
cdr3_nt: TGTGCCATCAGTGAGTCGACGTCGAGGAGCGGGGGACTTGATACGCAGTATTTT
d_call: TRBD2
j_call: TRBJ2-3
v_call: TRBV10-3
clone_size: many

cdr3_aa: CASRSLGPHNEQFF
cdr3_nt: TGTGCCAGCAGGTCGCTCGGGCCCCACAATGAGCAGTTCTTC
d_call: NA
j_call: TRBJ2-1
v_call: TRBV12-3/TRBV12-4
clone_size: few